This passage covers 5 T cell receptor beta chains from one sample sequenced in a study of shared clonotypes between healthy human individuals. The assay was immunoSEQ multiplex PCR, and TCRdb's table has in-frame clones only and misses some. The data contain hundreds of thousands of clones, around 96% of them singletons. The source material was naive CD4+ T cells sorted from blood. This sample's subset: CD45RA+ positively selected. The receptors were sampled from a woman younger than 45 in good health.

V and J are TRBV9 and TRBJ1-2; D unresolved. The CDR3 sequence is 15 residues long. The V end was cut by 4 bases, the J end by 4 bases, with 17 bases between. Per the germline V gene, CDR1 is SGDLS and CDR2 is YYNGEE. The CDR3 sequence is CASSIGPLTFYGYTF. The CDR3 DNA reads TGTGCCAGCAGCATTGGACCCCTGACTTTCTATGGCTACACCTTC.

V usage is TRBV6-1 and J usage is TRBJ1-2; TRBD1 might be the D (6 bases). Germline assignment: CDR1 MNHNS and CDR2 SASEGT. V was clipped by 6 bases and J by 4 bases, with 12 bases between them. This CDR3 has 13 amino acids. CDR3 DNA sequence: TGTGCCAGCAGGGCAGGGGTCGGCTATGGCTACACCTTC. Its protein is CASRAGVGYGYTF.

The CDR3 DNA follows: TGTGCCAGCAGCCGCTCAGAAAAGTCCTACGAGCAGTACTTC. This sequence encodes CASSRSEKSYEQYF. This chain links TRBV7-9 with TRBJ2-7; D gene uncertain. Trimming left V 5 bases short and J 1 base short, with 12 bases between. Germline lookup yields CDR1 SEHNR and CDR2 FQNEAQ (reference sequence). This CDR3 comprises 14 residues.

The chain couples TRBV28 to TRBJ2-7; D is unclear. The V end lost 10 bases, the J end lost 0 bases, and 13 bases lay between the germline ends. This CDR3 comprises 13 residues. Germline CDR1 is MDHEN and CDR2 is SYDVKM. The CDR3: CATIGTASYEQYF. The CDR3 nucleotides are TGTGCCACCATCGGAACCGCCTCCTACGAGCAGTACTTC.

This chain joins TRBV4-1 and TRBJ2-7, with TRBD1 identical over 7 bases. The ends lost 1 base at V and 0 bases at J; junction bases unmatched: 6. Germline CDR1 and CDR2: MGHRA and YSYEKL. The CDR3 has 16 residues. The CDR3 is CASSQGARDSSYEQYF. CDR3 DNA: TGCGCCAGCAGCCAAGGGGCCCGGGACAGCTCCTACGAGCAGTACTTC.